The clone carrying this T cell receptor (beta chain) occurred a few times. The antigen is not known. V lost 6 bases and J 0 bases, leaving 12 bases between the germline ends. Per the germline V gene, CDR1 is SGHRS and CDR2 is YFSETQ. The CDR3 spans 14 residues. The sorted Tregs were CD4+CD25+CD127-/low cells. Overall study findings and caveats: Whole repertoires were not studied in the larger cohort, only one V-J beta rearrangement. Tumor memory CD4+ T cell TCR gene usage clustered with blood and lymph node memory CD4+ cells and lymph node naive CD4+ cells.

After constant-region reverse-primer amplification, full-length variable regions underwent semi-nested PCR with Nested Universal Primer A. TCRdb reprocessed the 5' RACE reads via MiXCR and lists one record per CDR3 protein. The profile shows 62,000 or so distinct CDR3 sequences, about 25% of them singletons. The specimen was tumor-infiltrating Tregs sorted from the breast tumor. The clonotype was recovered from a female donor with breast cancer. V and J are TRBV5-1 and TRBJ1-2; possibly TRBD1 for D (5 bases). The CDR3 reads CASNPDSANYGYTF. In DNA, the CDR3 is TGCGCCAGCAATCCCGACAGCGCTAACTATGGCTACACCTTC.